This TCR beta chain was captured by sequencing in a study of identical twins. Study-wide findings and caveats: Partial confounding of zero-insertion analyses by invariant MAIT and iNKT cells was possible.

V was cut by 7 bases and J by 0 bases, with 11 bases left in between. Germline CDR1 reads DFQATT; CDR2 reads SNEGSKA (reference sequence). The CDR3 length is 13 residues. As regards this clonotype: Antigen unknown.

TCRdb processed the 5' RACE reads anew with MiXCR; each CDR3 protein has one entry. The data hold about 890,000 distinct CDR3 sequences, with 10% to 15% observed a single time. The same data also contributed to another study, on yellow fever vaccine responses in identical twins.

This clonotype was sampled from a woman between 18 and 29 years old in good health. Sequencing used PBMCs. This chain connects TRBV20-1 to TRBJ2-3; D tentatively reads TRBD1 or TRBD2 (5 bases each). The CDR3 DNA reads TGCAGTGGTTGGGGGAATAGCACAGATACGCAGTATTTT. Its protein product is CSGWGNSTDTQYF.